Sequencing of this TCR beta chain was carried out in a study of memory CD4+ T cells and cytomegalovirus serostatus (dated by TCRdb to the late 2010s). In the study overall: The 35 or so healthy Belgian adults in the cohort included 9 who were CMV seropositive and approximately 24 who were CMV seronegative. CD4+ memory TCRbeta repertoires of a Belgian cohort with known cytomegalovirus serostatus were sequenced in order to replicate a published TCR-based CMV serostatus classifier.

About this clone itself: Its antigen is still unknown. No base-level quality is on record; no much larger clone is a single base apart.

The study at large found these results: On the Belgian cohort, the classifier based on the original framework reached a median bootstrapped AUC of approximately 0.94, with a 95% CI of 0.76-1.00. Unlike the original study, which covered naive and memory CD4+ and CD8+ populations, the Belgian study sequenced only CD4+CD45RO+ memory cells. The results were interpreted as suggesting that the CMV-associated TCR signature is largely present in the CD4+ memory repertoire. Among the 150 to 200 previously reported CMV-associated TCRbeta sequences, approximately 70 showed up in the CD4+ memory repertoires, with each one found in between one and five individuals. For CMV serostatus prediction, a median bootstrapped AUC of 0.95 was reached with the original framework, and a median bootstrapped AUC of about 0.89 was reached with a US-trained random forest.

CDR1 and CDR2, per the germline V gene, are SGHVS and FNYEAQ. Taken from cysteine to phenylalanine, the CDR3 has 18 residues. Only the CDR3 portion is preserved as DNA: 54 bases, with reading frame beginning at the first base. V loses 5 bases, J loses 0 bases, and the germline ends lie 19 bases apart. A FACSAria II was used to sort memory CD4+ T cells, defined as single viable CD3+CD4+CD8-CD45RO+ cells. CMV serostatus was determined with a Roche Elecsys assay detecting serum IgG against CMV pp150, pp28, p38 and p52. Once the samples were thawed, total CD4+ T cells were enriched through positive selection using CD4 magnetic microbeads. The samples came from a different study that was designed specifically to examine the CD4+ T cell memory repertoire. Peripheral blood mononuclear cells were isolated and cryopreserved according to standard operating procedures, and serum was stored at -80 degrees C. The staining used CD3-PerCP (BW264/56), CD4-APC (RPA-T4), CD45RO-PE (UCHT1) and CD8-Pacific Orange (3B5) antibodies, and Sytox blue was used to exclude non-viable cells.

The Quick-DNA Microprep Kit was used to extract genomic DNA from the sorted cells. TCRbeta DNA was amplified with the immunoSEQ hsTCRbeta kit following the manufacturer's protocol. An Illumina MiSeq instrument was used to sequence the TCRbeta libraries. In the source study's methods: Once out-of-frame sequences had been removed, fewer than 2.5 million distinct TCRbeta sequences were left, which works out to an average of around 67,000 per individual. Two values were used to score each individual: the count of 150 to 200 previously reported CMV-associated TCRbeta sequences and the total count of productive distinct TCRbeta sequences. A beta-binomial model was reimplemented in Python, and random forests from scikit-learn, run with default parameters, were trained on data from the US cohort. On the Belgian cohort, classifier performance was reported as the median AUC, along with percentile confidence intervals, across 10,000 bootstrap iterations. Held by TCRdb, this immuneACCESS table contains in-frame sequences only and omits some clones. Under half of the omission traces to an unresolved V gene where checked; the cause of the rest is unknown. Clone size and V and J calls were adopted from that table, with D and trimming inferred from the DNA. Here the sample has around 50,000 clones; roughly three quarters occur a single time. In total, the top ten clones hold about 0.64% of the sample.

The sequence joins TRBV7-6 to TRBJ2-2; the D gene is perhaps TRBD2, on 6 matching bases. The source is an adult in good health and CMV-seronegative. The source material was memory CD4+ T cells from blood. The CDR3 amino acid sequence is: CASSPTLASVTNTGELFF. The bases are TGTGCCAGCAGCCCGACTCTGGCTAGCGTAACGAACACCGGGGAGCTGTTTTTT.